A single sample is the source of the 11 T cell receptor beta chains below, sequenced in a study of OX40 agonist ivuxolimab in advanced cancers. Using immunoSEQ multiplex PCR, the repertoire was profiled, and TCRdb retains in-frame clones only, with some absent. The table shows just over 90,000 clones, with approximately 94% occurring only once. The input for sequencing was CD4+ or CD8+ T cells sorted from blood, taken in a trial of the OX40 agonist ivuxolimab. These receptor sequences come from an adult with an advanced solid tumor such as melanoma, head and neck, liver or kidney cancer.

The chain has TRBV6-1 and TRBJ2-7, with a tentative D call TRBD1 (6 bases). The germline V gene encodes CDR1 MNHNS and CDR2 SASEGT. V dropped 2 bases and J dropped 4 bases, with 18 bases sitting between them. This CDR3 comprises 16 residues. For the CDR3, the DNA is TGTGCCAGCAGTGAATTCCAGACAGGAAACCTTTACGAGCAGTACTTC. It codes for CASSEFQTGNLYEQYF.

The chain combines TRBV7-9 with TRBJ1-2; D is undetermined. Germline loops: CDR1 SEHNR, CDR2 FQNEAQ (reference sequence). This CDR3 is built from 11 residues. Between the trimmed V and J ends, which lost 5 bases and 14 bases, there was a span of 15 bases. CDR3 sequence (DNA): TGTGCCAGCAGCCTCTATTCTCTCTGGACCTTC. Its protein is CASSLYSLWTF.

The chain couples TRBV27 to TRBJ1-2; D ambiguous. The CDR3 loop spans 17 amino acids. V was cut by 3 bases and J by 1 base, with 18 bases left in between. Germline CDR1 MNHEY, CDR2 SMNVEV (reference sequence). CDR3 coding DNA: TGTGCCAGCAGTTTCCTATCCGGGCCTCAAATTAACTATGGCTACACCTTC. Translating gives CASSFLSGPQINYGYTF.

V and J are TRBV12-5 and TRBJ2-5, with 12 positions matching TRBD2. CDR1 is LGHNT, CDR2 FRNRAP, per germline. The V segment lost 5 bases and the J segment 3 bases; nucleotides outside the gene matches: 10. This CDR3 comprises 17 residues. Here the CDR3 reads CASGPIPPSGREETQYF. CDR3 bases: TGTGCTAGTGGTCCGATCCCTCCTAGCGGGAGGGAAGAGACCCAGTACTTC. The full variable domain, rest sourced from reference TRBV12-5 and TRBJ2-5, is DARVTQTPRHKVTEMGQEVTMRCQPILGHNTVFWYRQTMMQGLELLAYFRNRAPLDDSGMPKDRFSAEMPDATLATLKIQPSEPRDSAVYFCASGPIPPSGREETQYFGPGTRLLVL.

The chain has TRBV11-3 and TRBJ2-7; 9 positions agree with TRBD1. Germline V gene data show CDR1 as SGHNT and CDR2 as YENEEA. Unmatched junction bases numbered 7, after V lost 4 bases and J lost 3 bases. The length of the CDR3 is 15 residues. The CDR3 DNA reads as TGTGCCAGCAGCTCATCCGGGACAGGGATCTACGAGCAGTACTTC. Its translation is CASSSSGTGIYEQYF. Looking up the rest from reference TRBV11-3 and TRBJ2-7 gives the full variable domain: EAGVVQSPRYKIIEKKQPVAFWCNPISGHNTLYWYLQNLGQGPELLIRYENEEAVDDSQLPKDRFSAERLKGVDSTLKIQPAELGDSAVYLCASSSSGTGIYEQYFGPGTRLTVT.

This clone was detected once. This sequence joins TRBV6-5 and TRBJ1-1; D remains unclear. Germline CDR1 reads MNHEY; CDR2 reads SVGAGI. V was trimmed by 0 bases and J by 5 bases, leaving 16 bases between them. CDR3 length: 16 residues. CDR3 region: CASSYSLEGGGTEAFF. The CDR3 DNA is TGTGCCAGCAGTTACTCGTTGGAGGGAGGTGGGACTGAAGCTTTCTTT.

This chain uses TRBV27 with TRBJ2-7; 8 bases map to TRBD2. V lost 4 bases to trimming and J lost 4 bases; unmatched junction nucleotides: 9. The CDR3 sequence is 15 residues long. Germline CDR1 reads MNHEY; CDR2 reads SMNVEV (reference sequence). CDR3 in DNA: TGTGCCAGCAGTTATACGGGGGGGCAGAAGTACGAGCAGTACTTC. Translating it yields CASSYTGGQKYEQYF.

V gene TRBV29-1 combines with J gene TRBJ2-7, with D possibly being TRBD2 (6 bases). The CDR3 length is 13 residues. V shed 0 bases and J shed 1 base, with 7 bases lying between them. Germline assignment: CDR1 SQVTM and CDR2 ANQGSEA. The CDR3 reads CSVEDGTSYEQYF. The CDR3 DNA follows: TGCAGCGTTGAAGATGGGACTTCCTACGAGCAGTACTTC.

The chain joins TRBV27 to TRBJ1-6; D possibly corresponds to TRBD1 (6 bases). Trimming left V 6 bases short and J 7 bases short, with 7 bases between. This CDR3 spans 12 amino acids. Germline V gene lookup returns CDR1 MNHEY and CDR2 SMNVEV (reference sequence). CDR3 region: CASRTGNSPLHF. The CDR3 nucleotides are TGTGCCAGCAGAACAGGGAATTCACCCCTCCACTTT.

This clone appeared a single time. CDR3 sequence: CASSLSTLNPYEQYF. CDR3 bases: TGTGCCAGCAGCTTGAGTACACTGAATCCCTACGAGCAGTACTTC. The rearrangement joins TRBV5-6 to TRBJ2-7; D not resolved. Germline values: CDR1 SGHDT, CDR2 YYEEEE. The CDR3 covers 15 residues. Trimming removed 1 base from V and 2 bases from J, with 13 bases in between.

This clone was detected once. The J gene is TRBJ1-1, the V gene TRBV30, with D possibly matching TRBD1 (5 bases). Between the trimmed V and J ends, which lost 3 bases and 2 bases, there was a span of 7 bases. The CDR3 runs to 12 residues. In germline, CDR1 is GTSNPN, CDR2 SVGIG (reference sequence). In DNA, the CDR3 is TGTGCCTGGAGCCAGGGAAACACTGAAGCTTTCTTT. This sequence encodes CAWSQGNTEAFF. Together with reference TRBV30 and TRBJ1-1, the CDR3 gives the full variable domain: SQTIHQWPATLVQPVGSPLSLECTVEGTSNPNLYWYRQAAGRGLQLLFYSVGIGQISSEVPQNLSASRPQDRQFILSSKKLLLSDSGFYLCAWSQGNTEAFFGQGTRLTVV.